A selection of T cell receptor beta chains follows, all from one sample in a study of response to subunit inactivated influenza vaccine. MiXCR, run by TCRdb on the RT-PCR reads, gives a single entry per CDR3 protein. This sample has just under 250,000 distinct CDR3 sequences; more than 9% occur once, and the top ten carry approximately 7.8%. The material sequenced was non-naive T cells sorted from PBMCs, taken 14 to 15 days before vaccination. The receptors here all came from a man aged 50 to 60 who received an inactivated influenza vaccine. The CDR3 runs from the conserved cysteine through the conserved F or W. A D gene is named only where the DNA matches it firmly. The size of a clone is reported for some rows only, either as once, few or many, or as a class for expanded clones.

TRBJ2-7 NA TRBV6-5 few TGTGCCAGCAGTTACTCTCGGGAGCAGTACTTC CASSYSREQYF
TRBJ2-7 NA TRBV4-3 few TGCGCCAGCAGCCAGAATCTCGGAAACTACGAGCAGTACTTC CASSQNLGNYEQYF
TRBJ1-6 TRBD1 TRBV7-2 NA TGTGCCAGCAGCATGGACAGGGTGGGGGAGTCACCCCTCCACTTT CASSMDRVGESPLHF
TRBJ1-5 NA TRBV6-2/TRBV6-3 NA TGTGCCAGCAGTTATCGACGGGGGAATCAGCCCCAGCATTTT CASSYRRGNQPQHF
TRBJ2-1 NA TRBV3-1 many TGTGCCAGCAGCTCAACTCAAAGGACACTGTACAATGAGCAGTTCTTC CASSSTQRTLYNEQFF
TRBJ1-1 NA TRBV7-2 NA TGTGCCAGCAGCCCCATGGCAGCACCCAAAGCTTTCTTT CASSPMAAPKAFF
TRBJ2-1 TRBD2 TRBV7-9 NA TGTGCCAGCAGCTTACTCCCGGGACTAGCGGGCAATGAGCAGTTCTTC CASSLLPGLAGNEQFF
TRBJ2-1 TRBD1 TRBV28 NA TGTGCCAGCAGTTTATCTCAGGGGGCCGCCAATGAGCAGTTCTTC CASSLSQGAANEQFF
TRBJ1-4 NA TRBV12-3/TRBV12-4 few TGTGCCAGCAGTTCCTTCGACAGGTCTGAAAAACTGTTTTTT CASSSFDRSEKLFF
TRBJ2-5 TRBD1 TRBV11-3 NA TGTGCCAGCAGCGGAGGACAGGGGAGAGGAGAGACCCAGTACTTC CASSGGQGRGETQYF
TRBJ1-3 NA TRBV5-5 many TGTGCCAGCAGCTTGGACCGGTCTGGAAACACCATATATTTT CASSLDRSGNTIYF
TRBJ2-7 NA TRBV6-5 NA TGTGCCAGCAGTTACTCGAATAGGCCCTCCTACGAGCAGTACTTC CASSYSNRPSYEQYF
TRBJ2-7 TRBD2 TRBV6-1 few TGTGCCAGCCCCCGGGACTACCCCTACGAGCAGTACTTC CASPRDYPYEQYF
TRBJ2-5 TRBD2 TRBV7-2 NA TGTGCCAGCAGCTTATCCCGGGAGGCAGAGACCCAGTACTTC CASSLSREAETQYF
TRBJ2-1 NA TRBV9 many TGTGCCAGCAGCCCTATCCTACCCAATGAGCAGTTCTTC CASSPILPNEQFF
TRBJ1-6 NA TRBV12-3/TRBV12-4 many TGTGCCAGCAGCGAGACCAATGGAAATTCACCCCTCCACTTT CASSETNGNSPLHF
TRBJ1-2 TRBD1 TRBV20-1 few TGCAGTGCTTCCCGGGACAGGGGGACGCATGGCTACACCTTC CSASRDRGTHGYTF
TRBJ1-4 NA TRBV20-1 many TGCAGTGCTATTCGACAAACGGGTGAAAAACTGTTTTTT CSAIRQTGEKLFF
TRBJ2-5 TRBD2 TRBV28 NA TGTGCCAGCAGTTTGAACCTAGCGGGGACCCAGTACTTC CASSLNLAGTQYF